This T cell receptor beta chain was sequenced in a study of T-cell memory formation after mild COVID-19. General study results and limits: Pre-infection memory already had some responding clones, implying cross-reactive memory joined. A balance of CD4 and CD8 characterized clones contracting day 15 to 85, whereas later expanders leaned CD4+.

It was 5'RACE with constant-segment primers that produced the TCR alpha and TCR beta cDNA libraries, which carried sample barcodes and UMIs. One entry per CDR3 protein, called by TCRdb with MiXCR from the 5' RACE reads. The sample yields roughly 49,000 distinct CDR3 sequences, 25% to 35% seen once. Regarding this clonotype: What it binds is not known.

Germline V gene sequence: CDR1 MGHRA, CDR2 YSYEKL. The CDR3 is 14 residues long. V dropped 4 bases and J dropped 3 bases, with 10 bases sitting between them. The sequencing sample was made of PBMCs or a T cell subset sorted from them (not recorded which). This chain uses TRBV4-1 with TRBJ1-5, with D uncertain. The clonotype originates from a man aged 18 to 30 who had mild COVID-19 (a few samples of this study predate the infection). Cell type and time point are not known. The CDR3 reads CASSLSEHNQPQHF. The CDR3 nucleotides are TGCGCCAGCAGCCTCTCCGAACACAATCAGCCCCAGCATTTT.